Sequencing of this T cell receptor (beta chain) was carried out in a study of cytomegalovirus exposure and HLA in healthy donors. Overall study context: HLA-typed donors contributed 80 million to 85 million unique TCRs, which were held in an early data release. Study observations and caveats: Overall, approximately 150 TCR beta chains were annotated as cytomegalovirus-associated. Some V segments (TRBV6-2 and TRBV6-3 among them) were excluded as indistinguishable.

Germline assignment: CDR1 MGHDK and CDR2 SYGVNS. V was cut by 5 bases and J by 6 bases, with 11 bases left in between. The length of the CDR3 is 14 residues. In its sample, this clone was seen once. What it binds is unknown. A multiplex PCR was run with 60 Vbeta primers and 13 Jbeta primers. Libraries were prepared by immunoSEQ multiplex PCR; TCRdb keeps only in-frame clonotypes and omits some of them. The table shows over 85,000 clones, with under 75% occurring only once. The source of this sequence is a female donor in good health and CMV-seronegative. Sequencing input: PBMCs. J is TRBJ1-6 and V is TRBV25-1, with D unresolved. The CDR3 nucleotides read TGTGCCAGCAGTATCCTCCTTTCTAATTCACCCCTCCACTTT. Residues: CASSILLSNSPLHF.